This T cell receptor (beta chain) was observed in a study of blood T cells in healthy people across ages. Study observations and caveats: Long-lived donors exceeded aged donors in naive CD4+ cells and diversity.

Through a sample-barcoded 5' primer and a J-beta primer mix, a second PCR was run for roughly 7 to 11 cycles. One entry per CDR3 protein, called by TCRdb with MiXCR from the 5' RACE reads. The table shows roughly 1 million distinct CDR3 sequences, with less than 25% occurring only once. This clonotype was detected a few times. Its antigen is unknown. With V trimmed by 1 base and J by 5 bases, 15 bases remained unmatched. The germline CDR1 and CDR2 sequences are SGHAT and FQNNGV. The CDR3 runs 19 residues. Peripheral blood was drawn, about 9.7 milliliters per donor. This sample was shared with a second study, whose subject was T cells of mothers and their children. That study adds: At a rate of around 1.4 ug per 15 ul, cDNA synthesis received all of the extracted RNA. The data showed no persistent microchimeric T cell clones.

The genes are TRBV11-2 and TRBJ2-1; TRBD2 agrees at 9 bases. The sequence came from a girl aged 2 to 10 in good health. Sequencing was done on a sample of blood. In DNA, the CDR3 is TGTGCCAGCAGCTTAGGTACAAAAGGGCTAGCGGGGACCAACAATGAGCAGTTCTTC. It encodes CASSLGTKGLAGTNNEQFF.